This T cell receptor beta chain was captured in a study of cytomegalovirus exposure and HLA in healthy donors. Study outcomes and limitations: The study listed under 200 cytomegalovirus-associated TCR beta chains.

PCR amplification relied on 60 Vbeta primers (plus 13 Jbeta primers). Profiling relied on immunoSEQ multiplex PCR, and the TCRdb table lists in-frame clones only, not all of them. Of 180,000 or so clones listed, about 79% are singletons. The CDR3 is made up of 14 amino acids. CDR1 is KGHSY and CDR2 is FQNENV in the germline V gene. V was clipped by 1 base and J by 8 bases, with 14 bases between them. As regards this clone: Its antigen remains unknown.

The chain carries TRBV16 and TRBJ1-2; D unclear. The sequenced sample was PBMCs. The origin of this receptor is a boy aged 2 to 10 in good health and CMV-seronegative. The DNA for the CDR3 is TGTGCCAGCAGCCAATTGTTTGAAGGGAGCGGCTACACCTTC. It codes for CASSQLFEGSGYTF.